This paragraph covers one T cell receptor beta chain sequence. This CDR3 region has 15 residues. Trimming pared 2 bases from V and 0 bases from J, leaving 13 bases between. Germline-derived CDR1 and CDR2 are DFQATT and SNEGSKA (reference sequence). CD45RA-CD27- cells were effector memory; CD45RA+CD27- cells were EMRA. The beta constant-region primer was an equimolar mix of two oligonucleotides covering TRBC1 and TRBC2. The ligated cDNA underwent four PCR rounds using SP2 and nested alpha and beta constant-region primers. TCRdb passed the UMI-ligation and nested PCR reads through MiXCR, listing each CDR3 protein once. Found here are tens of thousands of distinct CDR3 sequences, around 18% of them singletons; the top ten hold about 3.6%. The data originate from a study of naive and memory T cell subsets.

The chain recombines TRBV20-1 with TRBJ1-1; possibly TRBD1 for D (5 bases). This TCR was recovered from a human donor in good health. The sample taken for sequencing was effector memory CD4+ T cells from blood. Subset given: effector memory, CD45RA- CD27-. The CDR3 region is CSARRRTRVNTEAFF. In DNA form, the CDR3 reads TGCAGTGCTAGACGAAGGACACGGGTGAACACTGAAGCTTTCTTT.